Listed below are T cell receptor beta chains from one sample, sequenced in a study of shared clonotypes between healthy human individuals. Sequenced by immunoSEQ multiplex PCR; TCRdb stores in-frame clones only, minus some. Of about 380,000 clones listed, around 96% are singletons. The sequencing sample was made of memory CD8+ T cells sorted from blood. The receptors here all came from a man aged 25-45 years in good health. The CDR3 runs from the conserved cysteine through the conserved F or W. The order of the fields is J gene, V gene, D gene, clone size, CDR3 protein, CDR3 DNA. D genes are given only for firm matches. Expanded clones get a size class; other rows say once, few or many, or leave the size out.

TRBJ1-2	TRBV10-3	-	-	CASHGGLKGYGYTF	TGTGCCAGTCATGGGGGACTCAAGGGCTATGGCTACACCTTC
TRBJ2-2	TRBV30	-	-	CAWSPRTITGELFF	TGTGCCTGGAGTCCACGGACTATCACCGGGGAGCTGTTTTTT
TRBJ2-1	TRBV25-1	-	-	CASSARDSSRQWEQFF	TGTGCCAGCAGTGCGAGGGACTCCTCTCGGCAATGGGAGCAGTTCTTC
TRBJ2-1	TRBV6-5	-	-	CASSYRNEQFF	TGTGCCAGCAGTTACCGAAATGAGCAGTTCTTC
TRBJ2-1	TRBV6-1	TRBD1	-	CASSGQGGLDVQFF	TGTGCCAGCAGTGGACAGGGGGGCCTAGACGTGCAGTTCTTC
TRBJ2-7	TRBV7-3	-	-	CASSLLPGSGDEQYF	TGTGCCAGCAGCTTACTCCCGGGGTCGGGCGACGAGCAGTACTTC
TRBJ1-5	TRBV19	-	once	CASERLVSNQPQHF	TGTGCCAGCGAGAGACTTGTTAGCAATCAGCCCCAGCATTTT
TRBJ2-7	TRBV5-1	TRBD1	-	CASSRDRVDEQYF	TGCGCCAGCTCGCGGGACAGGGTGGACGAGCAGTACTTC
TRBJ2-3	TRBV14	-	-	CASSLGPREILTDTQYF	TGTGCCAGCAGCCTTGGACCCCGGGAGATACTCACAGATACGCAGTATTTT
TRBJ2-7	TRBV7-9	TRBD1	-	CASINRGEQYF	TGTGCCAGCATCAACAGGGGCGAGCAGTACTTC
TRBJ2-7	TRBV5-1	TRBD2	-	CASSLAPGLAPYEQYF	TGCGCCAGCAGCTTGGCCCCGGGACTAGCGCCTTACGAGCAGTACTTC
TRBJ2-5	TRBV10-1	TRBD2	-	CASSSGRETQYF	TGCGCCAGCAGTAGCGGGAGAGAGACCCAGTACTTC
TRBJ2-5	TRBV6-6	TRBD2	-	CAGAVGGSDETQYF	TGTGCCGGAGCGGTGGGCGGGAGCGACGAGACCCAGTACTTC
TRBJ2-2	TRBV7-9	TRBD1	-	CASSLIGRQGGWRTGELFF	TGTGCCAGCAGCTTAATCGGTCGACAGGGGGGTTGGAGGACCGGGGAGCTGTTTTTT
TRBJ2-7	TRBV6-1	-	-	CASSEAINRASYYEQYF	TGTGCCAGCAGTGAAGCGATCAATCGGGCGAGTTACTACGAGCAGTACTTC
TRBJ2-1	TRBV11-2	-	-	CASSRQSHNEQFF	TGTGCCAGCAGCCGACAATCCCATAATGAGCAGTTCTTC
TRBJ2-7	TRBV25-1	-	-	CASSVEGEQYF	TGTGCCAGCAGTGTAGAGGGCGAGCAGTACTTC
TRBJ1-2	TRBV7-2	-	-	CASIPLAGWDYGYTF	TGTGCCAGCATCCCCCTGGCAGGATGGGACTATGGCTACACCTTC
TRBJ2-1	TRBV10-2	TRBD2	-	CASSEGKIAGEGNEQFF	TGCGCCAGCAGCGAAGGGAAAATAGCGGGAGAGGGCAATGAGCAGTTCTTC
TRBJ1-4	TRBV7-8	-	-	CASSFLDGEKLFF	TGTGCCAGCAGCTTCTTGGACGGAGAAAAACTGTTTTTT
TRBJ2-7	TRBV10-3	TRBD2	-	CAIRTSGAYEQYF	TGTGCCATCAGGACTAGCGGAGCCTACGAGCAGTACTTC
TRBJ2-7	TRBV6-6	-	-	CASTQEGDEQYF	TGTGCCAGCACCCAGGAGGGAGACGAGCAGTACTTC
TRBJ2-5	TRBV11-2	TRBD1	-	CASSLVGTGRSQYF	TGTGCCAGCAGCTTAGTTGGGACAGGGAGGTCCCAGTACTTC
TRBJ2-7	TRBV28	TRBD1	-	CASSPSGTGGYEQYF	TGTGCCAGCAGTCCGTCCGGGACAGGGGGATACGAGCAGTACTTC
TRBJ1-4	TRBV27	-	-	CASSLWLGEKLFF	TGTGCCAGCAGTTTATGGCTGGGAGAAAAACTGTTTTTT
TRBJ1-1	TRBV4-1	TRBD1	-	CATGTGNTEAFF	TGCGCCACCGGGACAGGGAACACTGAAGCTTTCTTT
TRBJ2-7	TRBV7-6	-	-	CASSLDLSASSYEQYF	TGTGCCAGCAGCTTAGATCTGTCGGCGAGCTCCTACGAGCAGTACTTC
TRBJ2-7	TRBV5-1	TRBD2	-	CASRMGLAGFRDEQYF	TGCGCCAGCAGGATGGGACTAGCGGGATTCAGGGACGAGCAGTACTTC
TRBJ1-2	TRBV20-1	-	-	CSARRRYGYTF	TGCAGTGCTAGGAGGCGCTATGGCTACACCTTC
TRBJ2-1	TRBV5-4	TRBD1	once	CASSRQQGAPSGGLNEQFF	TGTGCCAGCAGCCGGCAGCAGGGGGCGCCCAGCGGAGGGCTCAATGAGCAGTTCTTC
TRBJ2-3	TRBV5-1	TRBD1	-	CASSLEGGADTQYF	TGCGCCAGCAGCTTGGAAGGGGGCGCAGATACGCAGTATTTT
TRBJ2-4	TRBV2	-	-	CASSGNRLAKNIQYF	TGTGCCAGCAGTGGTAACCGGCTAGCCAAAAACATTCAGTACTTC
TRBJ2-5	TRBV5-1	-	-	CASSLGAETQYF	TGCGCCAGCAGCTTGGGAGCGGAGACCCAGTACTTC
TRBJ2-1	TRBV4-2	-	-	CASSQEVSAGIYEQFF	TGTGCCAGCAGCCAAGAAGTATCAGCGGGTATCTATGAGCAGTTCTTC
TRBJ2-7	TRBV29-1	-	-	CSVEVSRYEQYF	TGCAGCGTTGAAGTGTCTAGATACGAGCAGTACTTC
TRBJ2-7	TRBV4-1	TRBD2	-	CASSPGLAREQYF	TGCGCCAGCAGTCCTGGACTAGCTCGCGAGCAGTACTTC
TRBJ2-1	TRBV18	-	-	CASSFLSGAGGAFWQFF	TGTGCCAGCTCATTCCTTAGCGGTGCAGGCGGGGCATTTTGGCAGTTCTTC
TRBJ1-5	TRBV30	TRBD1	once	CAWSVGRGGQPQHF	TGTGCCTGGAGTGTAGGCAGGGGGGGACAGCCCCAGCATTTT
TRBJ2-2	TRBV7-8	TRBD2	-	CASSFLLAGVTGELFF	TGTGCCAGCAGCTTTTTACTAGCGGGAGTAACCGGGGAGCTGTTTTTT
TRBJ2-1	TRBV7-2	-	-	CASSFARPLSYNEQFF	TGTGCCAGCAGCTTTGCCAGGCCCCTCTCCTACAATGAGCAGTTCTTC